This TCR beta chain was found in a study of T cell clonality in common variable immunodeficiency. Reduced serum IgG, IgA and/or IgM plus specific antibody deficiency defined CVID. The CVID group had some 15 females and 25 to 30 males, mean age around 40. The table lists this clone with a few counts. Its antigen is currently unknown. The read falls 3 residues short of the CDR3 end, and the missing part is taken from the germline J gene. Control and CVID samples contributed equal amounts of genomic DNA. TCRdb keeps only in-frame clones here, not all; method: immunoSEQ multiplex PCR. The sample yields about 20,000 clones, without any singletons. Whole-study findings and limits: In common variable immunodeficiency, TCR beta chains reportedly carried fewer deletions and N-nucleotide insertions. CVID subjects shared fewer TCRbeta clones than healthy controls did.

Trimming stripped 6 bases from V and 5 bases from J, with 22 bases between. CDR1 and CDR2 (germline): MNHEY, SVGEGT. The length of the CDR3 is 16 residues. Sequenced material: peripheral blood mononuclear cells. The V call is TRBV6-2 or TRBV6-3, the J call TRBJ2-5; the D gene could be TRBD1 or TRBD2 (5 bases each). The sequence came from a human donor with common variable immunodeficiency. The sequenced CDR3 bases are TGTGCCAGCAGCCCTTACACGTTTCAGGGAGCGGAGACC. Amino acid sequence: CASSPYTFQGAET. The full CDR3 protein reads CASSPYTFQGAETQYF.